This T cell receptor beta chain was found in a study of blood T cell repertoires in COVID-19. Turning to the study itself: T cells, B-cell-depleted T cells, or PBMCs provided the cDNA or gDNA that served as material.

Generated by immunoSEQ multiplex PCR, the TCRdb table keeps only in-frame clones and is missing some. The sample lists roughly 90,000 clones, roughly 82% occurring once. The trim removed 4 bases at V and 5 bases at J, leaving 13 bases unmatched. The germline V gene encodes CDR1 PRHDT and CDR2 FYEKMQ (reference sequence). There are 17 residues in the CDR3. This TCR was sampled from a human donor in a cohort sampled during active COVID-19. Sequencing was performed on peripheral blood. The rearrangement uses TRBV13 and TRBJ2-1; 8 bases are a match to TRBD2. CDR3 DNA sequence: TGTGCCAGCAGCTCTCCCCTGAGCGGGAGAGGGGACAATGAGCAGTTCTTC. Its protein product is CASSSPLSGRGDNEQFF.